This is a list of T cell receptor beta chains from one sample in a study of vaccination and CD4 T cells after COVID-19. In TCRdb, the PCR reads were re-called with MiXCR into one record per CDR3 protein. The sample shows approximately 11,000 distinct CDR3 sequences, around 66% of them seen only once. The antigens of these receptors remain unknown. Sequenced input: CD4+ T cells from blood, cultured in vitro. These receptors came from a human donor who had recovered from COVID-19. Both conserved end residues are part of each CDR3. The order of the fields is V gene, CDR3 protein.

V gene: TRBV28
CDR3 protein: CASSLSSTARSAQHF

V gene: TRBV27
CDR3 protein: CASKLQGAWGYQPQHF

V gene: TRBV20-1
CDR3 protein: CSAGLVVHEQYF

V gene: TRBV9
CDR3 protein: CASSIRQTTNTGELFF

V gene: TRBV27
CDR3 protein: CASRKQGLAGAYNEQFF

V gene: TRBV11-2
CDR3 protein: CASSLDLGNTIYF

V gene: TRBV19
CDR3 protein: CATSDRGENSPLHF

V gene: TRBV7-2
CDR3 protein: CASSLYTTYGYTF

V gene: TRBV11-2
CDR3 protein: CASSLEGLTDTQYF

V gene: TRBV28
CDR3 protein: CASRQGINQPQHF

V gene: TRBV7-8
CDR3 protein: CASSFRYRDYNEQFF

V gene: TRBV2
CDR3 protein: CASSEDGGNTEAFF

V gene: TRBV20-1
CDR3 protein: CSARTPPGSGGQGGLDEQYF

V gene: TRBV6-5
CDR3 protein: CASSYSIGAIQYF

V gene: TRBV7-8
CDR3 protein: CASSFLGANTEAFF

V gene: TRBV20-1
CDR3 protein: CSATLLAGGTPTQYF

V gene: TRBV11-3
CDR3 protein: CASSLERGHEQYF

V gene: TRBV6-2/TRBV6-3
CDR3 protein: CATLGRGGNIQYF

V gene: TRBV12-3/TRBV12-4
CDR3 protein: CASTTRGGVKRAEAFF

V gene: TRBV2
CDR3 protein: CASSSGLAGDNEQFF

V gene: TRBV20-1
CDR3 protein: CSAARRGDANEKLFF

V gene: TRBV6-5
CDR3 protein: CASSYSGNAKNIQYF

V gene: TRBV20-1
CDR3 protein: CSARYPRQAREKLFF

V gene: TRBV24-1
CDR3 protein: CATSQRTGWTDTQYF

V gene: TRBV15
CDR3 protein: CATTRDRGRGPLHF